This entry concerns a single T cell receptor (beta chain). Its target is unknown. The data stem from a study of cytomegalovirus exposure and HLA in healthy donors. Study-wide background: Earlier, some 170 million T cells were analyzed, and fewer than 120 million unique TCR beta sequences were found among them. Early released data had 80 million or so unique TCRs, all coming from HLA-typed donors.

The PCR contained 60 Vbeta and 13 Jbeta primers. The repertoire was sequenced with immunoSEQ multiplex PCR; TCRdb's copy has only in-frame clones and lacks some. The sample yields 150,000 to 200,000 clones, 80% to 85% seen once. Germline assignment: CDR1 LNHNV and CDR2 YYDKDF (reference sequence). The CDR3 is made up of 12 amino acids. V was clipped by 6 bases and J by 5 bases, with 10 bases between them. Study-wide findings and caveats: The number of N-insertions in an Asian-associated ancestry cluster was reportedly below the 666-donor mean in a later analysis.

The sequence was obtained from a boy between 10 and 17 years old in good health and CMV-seronegative. V gene TRBV15 combines with J gene TRBJ1-2, with no clear D. The sequencing input was PBMCs. The CDR3 bases are TGTGCCACCAGTTTTCCGGGGTATGGCTACACCTTC. Translated: CATSFPGYGYTF.